This T cell receptor (beta chain) originates from a study of Ad26.COV2.S vaccination and SARS-CoV-2 variants. Across the whole study: Once, or twice with 56 days between doses, Ad26.COV2.S was given intramuscularly. Notes on the study in general: Possible underestimation of total T cell responses by the TCR breadth and depth analyses was noted.

Only a few counts were recorded for this clone. Its antigen remains unidentified. Trimming stripped 0 bases from V and 8 bases from J, with 5 bases between. Germline V gives CDR1 SGHNT, CDR2 YENEEA. This CDR3 is 13 amino acids long. Clones were read by immunoSEQ multiplex PCR, and TCRdb kept only the in-frame ones, dropping some. The data show hundreds of thousands of clones, 87% seen once. Stated treatment: 15 to 20 received Ad26.COV2.S at low or high dose, single or two shots; about 5 received placebo; per-sample allocation not given. The study sampled participants on day 63 after the first vaccine or placebo injection. This Boston cohort included adults aged 18-55 years.

The sequence derives from a person between 18 and 60 years old who received the Ad26.COV2.S COVID-19 vaccine or a placebo. The genes are TRBV11-3 and TRBJ1-6; D is unresolved. Sequenced here: peripheral blood, sampled in a trial of Ad26.COV2.S vaccine versus placebo. As DNA, the CDR3 is TGTGCCAGCAGCTTAGAGGTCGATTCACCCCTCCACTTT. Translation: CASSLEVDSPLHF.